This T cell receptor beta chain was sequenced in a study of OX40 agonist ivuxolimab in advanced cancers. Overall study: Patients with hepatocellular carcinoma, melanoma, renal cell or head and neck cancer made up the dose-escalation patients.

Sampled blood was obtained at baseline, cycle 4 day 1, and cycle 7 day 1. Profiled with immunoSEQ multiplex PCR; TCRdb holds only in-frame clones, not every one. The profile shows tens of thousands of clones, around 83% of them singletons. CDR3 length equals 16 residues. V lost 5 bases and J 1 base, leaving 17 bases between the germline ends. Germline-derived CDR1 and CDR2 are MDHEN and SYDVKM. The chain carries TRBV28 and TRBJ1-2; D is uncertain. The origin of this receptor is an adult with an advanced solid tumor such as melanoma, head and neck, liver or kidney cancer. This specimen consisted of CD4+ or CD8+ T cells sorted from blood, obtained in a trial of the OX40 agonist ivuxolimab. In nucleotides, the CDR3 is TGTGCCAGCAGTACCCCGTTAGGGTCCAATAACTATGGCTACACCTTC. Translating gives CASSTPLGSNNYGYTF.